The entry below gives a single T cell receptor (beta chain) sequence along with its context. This sample is drawn from a study of radiotherapy plus CTLA-4 blockade in lung cancer. Assay: immunoSEQ multiplex PCR; the TCRdb copy retains only in-frame clones and omits some. The repertoire holds 85,000 to 95,000 clones, with 80% to 85% as singletons. V was clipped by 6 bases and J by 2 bases, with 13 bases between them. The CDR3 has 14 amino acids. Germline V gene data show CDR1 as SNHLY and CDR2 as FYNNEI. This rearrangement joins TRBV2 to TRBJ2-5; D is unclear. Specimen: peripheral blood, collected from a patient treated with radiotherapy plus ipilimumab. The sequence was obtained from a human donor with non-small cell lung cancer that progressed on radiotherapy plus ipilimumab. The CDR3 reads CASSPSKLQETQYF. Written as DNA, the CDR3 is TGTGCCAGCAGCCCTTCAAAGTTACAAGAGACCCAGTACTTC.